The 14 T cell receptor beta chains below were found in one sample sequenced in a study of human T cells and chemical hapten exposure. Stated time point: patch test 3, about 24 weeks after DPC sensitization. Treatment meaning: therapeutic diphenylcyclopropenone sensitization with weekly scalp DPC. TCRdb independently ran MiXCR on the RACE reads; one entry per CDR3 protein. The profile shows approximately 86,000 distinct CDR3 sequences, around 9.9% of them singletons. The sample in question was whole blood, obtained in connection with sensitization to the hapten diphenylcyclopropenone (DPC). These receptors all stem from a woman aged 25 to 39 with alopecia areata. Some clones in this sample may be carry-over from other donors' samples.

The V and J genes are TRBV25-1 and TRBJ2-5, with TRBD2 matching 9 bases. V lost 5 bases to trimming and J lost 1 base; unmatched junction nucleotides: 2. The CDR3 covers 14 residues. Germline V gene lookup returns CDR1 MGHDK and CDR2 SYGVNS. The CDR3 protein is CASSLAGTQETQYF. The CDR3 nucleotides read TGTGCCAGCAGTCTAGCGGGGACCCAAGAGACCCAGTACTTC.

This clonotype has a count of ten or more. The chain combines TRBV18 with TRBJ1-1; tentatively, D is TRBD1 (5 bases). This CDR3 contains 15 residues. Germline-derived CDR1 and CDR2 are KGHSH and LQKENI. Trimming took off 5 bases at V and 2 bases at J, with 15 bases between the two ends. The CDR3 DNA reads TGTGCCAGCTCAACCTGGGGGGGGATCAACACTGAAGCTTTCTTT. This encodes CASSTWGGINTEAFF. The variable domain in full, with the rest retrieved from reference TRBV18 and TRBJ1-1, is NAGVMQNPRHLVRRRGQEARLRCSPMKGHSHVYWYRQLPEEGLKFMVYLQKENIIDESGMPKERFSAEFPKEGPSILRIQQVVRGDSAAYFCASSTWGGINTEAFFGQGTRLTVV.

CDR3 in amino acids: CSVEGQGETYEQYF. The DNA of the CDR3 is TGCAGCGTTGAAGGACAGGGGGAAACCTACGAGCAGTACTTC. The rearrangement uses TRBV29-1 and TRBJ2-7; 9 bases match TRBD1. The V and J ends lost 1 base and 2 bases, in that order; junction bases with no gene match: 3. The CDR3 runs to 14 residues. Looked up from germline, CDR1 is SQVTM and CDR2 is ANQGSEA.

The rearrangement uses TRBV9 and TRBJ2-7; D possibly corresponds to TRBD2 (5 bases). The CDR3 covers 14 residues. V lost 4 bases and J 3 bases, leaving 14 bases between the germline ends. Germline CDR1 reads SGDLS; CDR2 reads YYNGEE. DNA of the CDR3: TGTGCCAGCAGCCCCACGGACGGGATCTACGAGCAGTACTTC. Translated, it gives CASSPTDGIYEQYF.

The genes are TRBV20-1 and TRBJ1-1; D perhaps matches TRBD1 (6 bases). Germline lookup yields CDR1 DFQATT and CDR2 SNEGSKA (reference sequence). The germline V and J ends were trimmed by 3 bases and 1 base, with 12 bases remaining between them. The CDR3 loop spans 14 amino acids. The CDR3 DNA follows: TGCAGTGCTAGGGGGGCTACAGGGAACACTGAAGCTTTCTTT. Its translation: CSARGATGNTEAFF.

This clonotype was counted at least ten times. The gene calls are TRBV5-1 and TRBJ1-5; no clear D gene. Germline CDR1 is SGHRS and CDR2 is YFSETQ. Trimming took off 0 bases at V and 7 bases at J, with 11 bases between the two ends. The CDR3 is 14 amino acids. This CDR3 reads CASSLVRVSQPQHF. In nucleotides, the CDR3 is TGCGCCAGCAGCTTGGTTCGGGTGTCCCAGCCCCAGCATTTT.

V usage is TRBV5-1 and J usage is TRBJ2-5; no firm D call. The CDR3 loop spans 13 amino acids. Germline CDR1 reads SGHRS; CDR2 reads YFSETQ. With 1 base removed from V and 2 bases from J, the gap between germline ends came to 6 bases. This chain's CDR3 is CASSLYSQETQYF. The CDR3 DNA reads TGCGCCAGCAGCTTGTACTCTCAAGAGACCCAGTACTTC.

The table lists this clonotype with many counts. V and J are TRBV28 and TRBJ1-5; tentative D call: TRBD1 (5 bases). This CDR3 contains 15 residues. The V gene lost 5 bases and the J gene lost 7 bases, with 18 bases spanning the gap. Looked up from germline, CDR1 is MDHEN and CDR2 is SYDVKM. The CDR3, as DNA: TGTGCCAGCAGTCACAACGGGGCGCCCAGCCAGCCCCAGCATTTT. Translation gives CASSHNGAPSQPQHF.

This chain connects TRBV7-9 to TRBJ1-4; tentatively, D is TRBD1 (6 bases). Germline CDR1 reads SEHNR; CDR2 reads FQNEAQ (reference sequence). The V end was cut by 1 base, the J end by 0 bases, with 6 bases between. This CDR3 region has 15 residues. CDR3 nucleotide sequence: TGTGCCAGCAGCTTAGGACAGGCAACTAATGAAAAACTGTTTTTT. This encodes CASSLGQATNEKLFF.

In this sample, this clonotype turned up many times. This rearrangement joins TRBV5-5 to TRBJ1-6, with D perhaps TRBD1 (6 bases). Germline CDR1 is SGHKS and CDR2 is YYEKEE (reference sequence). Trimming cost V 5 bases and J 1 base, with 13 bases left between them. The CDR3 runs to 16 residues. The chain's CDR3 is CASRLQGSSYNSPLHF. CDR3 sequence (DNA): TGTGCCAGCAGGCTACAGGGTTCGTCCTATAATTCACCCCTCCACTTT. Full variable domain (missing parts from reference TRBV5-5 and TRBJ1-6): DAGVTQSPTHLIKTRGQQVTLRCSPISGHKSVSWYQQVLGQGPQFIFQYYEKEERGRGNFPDRFSARQFPNYSSELNVNALLLGDSALYLCASRLQGSSYNSPLHFGNGTRLTVT.

This clonotype has at least ten counts. The chain has TRBV7-2 and TRBJ2-7, with D possibly matching TRBD1 (6 bases). The germline V gene has CDR1 SGHTA and CDR2 FQGNSA. The CDR3 extends over 14 amino acids. The V and J ends lost 3 bases and 2 bases respectively, with 11 bases between them. CDR3 amino acids: CASSFVQGPYEQYF. The CDR3 DNA is TGTGCCAGCAGCTTTGTACAGGGCCCCTACGAGCAGTACTTC.

This clonotype was recorded many times. This sequence joins TRBV3-1 and TRBJ2-7; D may correspond to TRBD1 or TRBD2 (5 bases each). Germline CDR1 and CDR2: LGHDT and YNNKEL (reference sequence). The CDR3 totals 13 residues. Trimming shortened V by 4 bases and J by 5 bases, and 12 bases separated the two germline ends. In nucleotides, the CDR3 is TGTGCCAGCAGCCGGGGACGTGGGAACGAGCAGTACGTC. Protein: CASSRGRGNEQYV.

V gene TRBV28 combines with J gene TRBJ1-2, with D unclear. CDR1 MDHEN and CDR2 SYDVKM come from the germline V gene. The V end was cut by 6 bases, the J end by 8 bases, with 25 bases between. The CDR3 length is 16 residues. CDR3 nucleotides: TGTGCCAGCAGATCTGCCACCCTGCCGGGAGGACTAGGCTACACCTTC. Its protein is CASRSATLPGGLGYTF.

Only a few counts were recorded for this clonotype. The genes are TRBV10-1 and TRBJ2-3; D gene ambiguous. Germline-derived CDR1 and CDR2 are WNHNN and SYGVQD (reference sequence). This CDR3 has 15 residues. With 0 bases removed from V and 2 bases from J, the gap between germline ends came to 9 bases. The CDR3 protein is CASSESTFFTDTQYF. DNA of the CDR3: TGCGCCAGCAGTGAGTCGACTTTTTTCACAGATACGCAGTATTTT.